Below are 3 T cell receptor beta chains sequenced from a single sample in a study of T cell clonality in common variable immunodeficiency (dated by TCRdb to between 2014 and 2017). The library was prepared using the immunoSEQ multiplex PCR assay. This immuneACCESS table, as held by TCRdb, lists in-frame sequences with V and J called but not all clones. Of the missing ones, under half trace to an unresolved V gene in checked studies; the others have no known cause. The table records about 28,000 clones for this sample, and not one of them appears only once. About an eighth of the sample goes to the ten largest clones. Input material: peripheral blood mononuclear cells. These receptors all stem from a person between 18 and 75 years old in good health.

This clone was picked up many times. The read ends 3 residues before the CDR3 terminus; that terminus is restored from the germline J gene. V is TRBV5-1 and J is TRBJ1-4; 7 bases are a match to TRBD1. The CDR3 is 17 residues long. J was trimmed by 3 bases and V by 3 bases; bases with no gene match: 11. Germline lookup yields CDR1 SGHRS and CDR2 YFSETQ. The CDR3 loop reads CASSYWTGSKANEKLFF. The sequenced part of the CDR3 DNA is TGCGCCAGCAGCTACTGGACAGGAAGTAAAGCTAATGAAAAA.

At least ten counts were recorded for this clone. The sequenced fragment ends 3 residues before the CDR3 boundary, so the rest is inferred from the germline J gene. The V gene is TRBV20-1, the J gene TRBJ2-3, with 8 bases that match TRBD2. V was clipped by 0 bases and J by 6 bases; unmatched bases: 14. This CDR3 spans 17 amino acids. Per germline, CDR1 DFQATT and CDR2 SNEGSKA (reference sequence). The CDR3 DNA, read in part, is TGCAGTGCTAGAGATCGGGCGGCTAGCGGGTTCTGGGATACG. It specifies CSARDRAASGFWDT. The complete CDR3 protein is CSARDRAASGFWDTQYF.

As for this clone: The read terminates 3 residues ahead of where the CDR3 ends, so the germline J gene completes it. This chain joins TRBV2 and TRBJ1-5, with a weak D call TRBD1 (5 bases). This CDR3 region has 15 residues. The germline V gene encodes CDR1 SNHLY and CDR2 FYNNEI. V was pared by 4 bases and J by 5 bases, with 15 bases between. CDR3 in amino acids: CASSAGRGADQPQHF. The CDR3 bases that were read are TGTGCCAGCAGTGCAGGCAGAGGGGCCGATCAGCCC.